The subject of this entry is one T cell receptor beta chain. The source of the sample is a study of T cells in Graves' hyperthyroidism and ophthalmopathy. Subjects aged 18 to 65 presented with newly diagnosed hyperthyroidism of less than 2 months' duration. Lactation, pregnancy, other autoimmune disease or uncontrolled infection excluded patients. CDR1 and CDR2 (germline): LNHNV, YYDKDF (reference sequence). The CDR3 runs to 15 residues. The germline V and J ends were trimmed by 0 bases and 0 bases, with 8 bases remaining between them. Amplified TCR beta CDR3 regions derived from RNA transcripts. An initial round of RT-PCR targeting the TCR CDR3 relied on the HTBI primer set. TCRdb independently ran MiXCR on the multiplex PCR reads; one entry per CDR3 protein. The data show tens of thousands of distinct CDR3 sequences, around 40% seen once.

This TCR was sampled from a woman between 25 and 40 years old with Graves' hyperthyroidism. Specimen: blood. The chain combines TRBV15 with TRBJ1-1; D gene uncertain. CDR3: CATSRDGNMNTEAFF. DNA for the CDR3: TGTGCCACCAGCAGAGACGGAAACATGAACACTGAAGCTTTCTTT.